Below are 19 T cell receptor beta chains sequenced from a single sample in a study of T cell responses to AZD1222 COVID-19 vaccine. The repertoire was sequenced with immunoSEQ multiplex PCR; TCRdb's copy has only in-frame clones and lacks some. The table has tens of thousands of clones, approximately 86% seen once. The material was peripheral blood, obtained on day 0 of AZD1222 vaccination. These receptors originate from an adult in good health.

The chain links TRBV6-4 to TRBJ2-7; TRBD1 is a possible D gene (6 bases). Germline assignment: CDR1 MRHNA and CDR2 SNTAGT. CDR3 length: 11 amino acids. V was cut by 7 bases and J by 6 bases, with 10 bases left in between. CDR3 sequence (DNA): TGTGCCAGCACGAAGACAGGCGAGCAGTACTTC. This sequence encodes CASTKTGEQYF.

This clone has just a few counts. The chain carries TRBV27 and TRBJ2-7; TRBD1 matches 7 bases. Germline V gene lookup returns CDR1 MNHEY and CDR2 SMNVEV (reference sequence). J gave up 1 base and V 5 bases, and 11 bases lay outside the gene matches. This CDR3 is built from 16 residues. The CDR3 DNA reads as TGTGCCAGCAGTCAGGAGAATCCGGGACAGTCCTACGAGCAGTACTTC. Amino acid sequence: CASSQENPGQSYEQYF.

The chain recombines TRBV28 with TRBJ2-5, with D perhaps being TRBD1 or TRBD2 (5 bases each). From germline, CDR1 is MDHEN and CDR2 SYDVKM. Trimming shortened V by 8 bases and J by 4 bases, and 14 bases separated the two germline ends. This CDR3 contains 13 residues. The CDR3 sequence is CASLNGAGETQYF. In DNA form, the CDR3 reads TGTGCCAGCCTAAACGGGGCGGGAGAGACCCAGTACTTC.

The chain links TRBV27 to TRBJ1-6; D not certain. V shed 3 bases and J shed 7 bases, with 10 bases lying between them. Germline loops: CDR1 MNHEY, CDR2 SMNVEV (reference sequence). The CDR3 is 14 amino acids. The DNA for the CDR3 is TGTGCCAGCAGTTTCAATGAGCTAAATTCACCCCTCCACTTT. This codes for CASSFNELNSPLHF.

The chain is built from TRBV4-3 and TRBJ1-4, with TRBD1 as a possible D gene (5 bases). The V and J ends lost 0 bases and 7 bases respectively, with 15 bases between them. The germline gives CDR1 LGHNA, CDR2 YSLEER. This CDR3 spans 16 amino acids. The CDR3 loop reads CASSQDPGIGGEKLFF. In nucleotides, the CDR3 is TGCGCCAGCAGCCAAGATCCGGGGATCGGGGGTGAAAAACTGTTTTTT.

The V call is TRBV9, the J call TRBJ1-1; possible D gene TRBD1, 5 bases. Deletions cut 2 bases from V and 7 bases from J, with 12 bases between. CDR3 length: 13 amino acids. In germline, CDR1 is SGDLS, CDR2 YYNGEE. The DNA for the CDR3 is TGTGCCAGCAGCGTGACTTCAGGGATTGAAGCTTTCTTT. Its protein product is CASSVTSGIEAFF.

The J gene is TRBJ2-1, the V gene TRBV28, with D possibly TRBD1 on 7 matching bases. Looked up from germline, CDR1 is MDHEN and CDR2 is SYDVKM. Deletions cut 3 bases from V and 3 bases from J, with 9 bases between. The CDR3 spans 14 residues. In nucleotides, the CDR3 is TGTGCCAGCAGTTTCCAGGGGGGCTACAATGAGCAGTTCTTC. It is translated as CASSFQGGYNEQFF.

The chain links TRBV2 to TRBJ2-1, with 10 bases aligning to TRBD2. The germline gives CDR1 SNHLY, CDR2 FYNNEI. V was pared by 9 bases and J by 4 bases, with 6 bases of the junction left unmatched. The CDR3 contains 14 residues. The CDR3 reads CARGRAGGYNEQFF. The CDR3 nucleotides read TGTGCCAGGGGACGAGCGGGAGGGTACAATGAGCAGTTCTTC. Full variable domain (remainder filled in from reference TRBV2 and TRBJ2-1): EPEVTQTPSHQVTQMGQEVILRCVPISNHLYFYWYRQILGQKVEFLVSFYNNEISEKSEIFDDQFSVERPDGSNFTLKIRSTKLEDSAMYFCARGRAGGYNEQFFGPGTRLTVL.

V and J are TRBV18 and TRBJ2-5; TRBD2 matches 9 bases. The CDR3 consists of 15 residues. Germline V CDR1 and CDR2: KGHSH, LQKENI. V shed 3 bases, J shed 1 base, and the junction held 3 bases outside the gene matches. This chain's CDR3 is CASSPRAGGQETQYF. CDR3 DNA: TGTGCCAGCTCACCGAGAGCGGGAGGCCAAGAGACCCAGTACTTC.

The sample holds one count of this clone. V is TRBV14 and J is TRBJ1-3; D is undetermined. V was cut by 4 bases and J by 1 base, with 14 bases left in between. Germline CDR1 is SGHDN and CDR2 is FVKESK. The CDR3 consists of 16 residues. The CDR3 bases are TGTGCCAGCAGCCCACCAGGAGTACAGTCTGGAAACACCATATATTTT. This translates into CASSPPGVQSGNTIYF.

This sequence joins TRBV27 and TRBJ1-6, with D maybe TRBD1 (6 bases). The length of the CDR3 is 15 residues. Germline V gene lookup returns CDR1 MNHEY and CDR2 SMNVEV (reference sequence). Trimming pared 3 bases from V and 9 bases from J, leaving 15 bases between. The CDR3 bases are TGTGCCAGCAGTTTCAGGGGAATAAGTGGTTCACCCCTCCACTTT. Translated, it gives CASSFRGISGSPLHF.

DNA for the CDR3: TGTGCCATCAGTGAAGAGGCAGAAGTAGGTGAGCAGTTCTTC. As protein: CAISEEAEVGEQFF. The V and J genes are TRBV10-3 and TRBJ2-1; D is undetermined. The V end was cut by 3 bases, the J end by 9 bases, with 15 bases between. The CDR3 covers 14 residues. CDR1 is ENHRY and CDR2 is SYGVKD in the germline V gene.

The J gene is TRBJ2-1, the V gene TRBV29-1, with 12 bases that match TRBD2. The CDR3 loop spans 16 amino acids. Germline CDR1 is SQVTM and CDR2 is ANQGSEA. J gave up 5 bases and V 4 bases, and 9 bases lay outside the gene matches. CDR3: CSVGFTSGRRHNEQFF. The CDR3 DNA reads as TGCAGCGTTGGATTTACTAGCGGGAGGCGACACAATGAGCAGTTCTTC.

The chain combines TRBV6-5 with TRBJ2-1; 7 nucleotides match TRBD2. V dropped 11 bases and J dropped 7; count of bases not matched to a gene: 14. This CDR3 has 14 residues. In germline, CDR1 is MNHEY, CDR2 SVGAGI. The CDR3 spells CAVTKWERGNEQFF. For the CDR3, the DNA is TGTGCCGTGACTAAGTGGGAGCGGGGTAATGAGCAGTTCTTC.

The chain links TRBV10-3 to TRBJ1-5, with unresolved D. CDR3 size: 15 residues. The V gene's germline CDR1 is ENHRY and CDR2 SYGVKD. Trimming took 9 bases from V and 0 from J, leaving 15 bases between them. The CDR3 sequence: CAICNTPDSNQPQHF. The CDR3 bases are TGTGCCATTTGTAATACACCGGATAGCAATCAGCCCCAGCATTTT.

This clone was observed a single time. The chain carries TRBV1 and TRBJ2-7; the table's D call TRBD2 went unverified against the DNA. TRBV1 is given as a pseudogene. The CDR3 extends over 16 amino acids. The CDR3 bases are TGCACCAGCAGCCAGGGCCTAGCGGGACCATCCTACGAGCAGTACTTC. It codes for CTSSQGLAGPSYEQYF.

CDR3 nucleotide sequence: TGTGCCAGCAGGGATCCGGGACAGGGGAAAGAAGCTTTCTTT. Residues: CASRDPGQGKEAFF. The chain combines TRBV28 with TRBJ1-1; 10 bases line up with TRBD1. Germline values: CDR1 MDHEN, CDR2 SYDVKM. The CDR3 is 14 amino acids. J was trimmed by 8 bases and V by 6 bases; bases with no gene match: 9.

The chain links TRBV29-1 to TRBJ1-5; 7 nucleotides line up with TRBD1. Germline CDR1 reads SQVTM; CDR2 reads ANQGSEA. The CDR3 spans 12 residues. J gave up 7 bases and V 7 bases, and 7 bases lay outside the gene matches. The CDR3 region is CSAGGGGQPQHF. The CDR3 nucleotides are TGCAGCGCAGGGGGGGGTGGCCAGCCCCAGCATTTT.

The chain is built from TRBV10-1 and TRBJ2-1; 10 nucleotides agree with TRBD2. The CDR3 totals 14 residues. V trimming: 6 bases; J trimming: 7 bases; junction bases outside the gene matches: 6. Germline V lookup: CDR1 WNHNN, CDR2 SYGVQD (reference sequence). The CDR3 DNA reads as TGCGCCAGCAGCTCTAGCGGGAGTACGAATGAGCAGTTCTTC. This encodes CASSSSGSTNEQFF.